This TCR beta chain stems from a study of OX40 agonist ivuxolimab in advanced cancers. Whole-study context: Ivuxolimab was delivered to patients intravenously every 2 weeks at doses spanning 0.01 to 10 mg/kg.

Only in-frame clones appear in the TCRdb table, and some are missing; sequencing was by immunoSEQ multiplex PCR. Of approximately 27,000 clones in the sample, 70% to 80% were seen once. The V gene lost 7 bases and the J gene lost 1 base, with 4 bases spanning the gap. The CDR3 totals 11 residues. Looked up from germline, CDR1 is SNHLY and CDR2 is FYNNEI. This specimen consisted of CD4+ or CD8+ T cells sorted from blood, obtained in a trial of the OX40 agonist ivuxolimab. The V gene is TRBV2, the J gene TRBJ1-1; D is unclear. The clonotype was recovered from an adult with an advanced solid tumor such as melanoma, head and neck, liver or kidney cancer. CDR3 residues: CASNSNTEAFF. The CDR3 DNA reads as TGTGCCAGCAATTCGAACACTGAAGCTTTCTTT.